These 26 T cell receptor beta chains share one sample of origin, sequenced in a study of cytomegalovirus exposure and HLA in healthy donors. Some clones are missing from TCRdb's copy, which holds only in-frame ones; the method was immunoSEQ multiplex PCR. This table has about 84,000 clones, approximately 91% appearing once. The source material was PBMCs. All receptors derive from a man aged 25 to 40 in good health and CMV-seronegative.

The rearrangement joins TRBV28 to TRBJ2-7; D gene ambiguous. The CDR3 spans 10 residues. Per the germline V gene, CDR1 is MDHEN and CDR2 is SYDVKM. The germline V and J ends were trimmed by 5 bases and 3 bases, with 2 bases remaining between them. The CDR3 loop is CASSLYEQYF. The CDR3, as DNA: TGTGCCAGCAGTCTCTACGAGCAGTACTTC.

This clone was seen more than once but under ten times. The CDR3 sequence is CASIRTALRDEQYF. The DNA of the CDR3 is TGTGCCAGCATCCGGACGGCACTGAGGGACGAGCAGTACTTC. The chain recombines TRBV6-1 with TRBJ2-7; a weak D match, TRBD2 (5 bases). This CDR3 is built from 14 residues. Looked up from germline, CDR1 is MNHNS and CDR2 is SASEGT. Between the trimmed V and J ends, which lost 7 bases and 5 bases, there was a span of 18 bases.

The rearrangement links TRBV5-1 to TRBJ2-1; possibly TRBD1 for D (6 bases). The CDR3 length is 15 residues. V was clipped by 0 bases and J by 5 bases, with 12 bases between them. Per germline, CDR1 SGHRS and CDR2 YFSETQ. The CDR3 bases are TGCGCCAGCAGCTTGGGGCAGGGGCACCACAATGAGCAGTTCTTC. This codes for CASSLGQGHHNEQFF.

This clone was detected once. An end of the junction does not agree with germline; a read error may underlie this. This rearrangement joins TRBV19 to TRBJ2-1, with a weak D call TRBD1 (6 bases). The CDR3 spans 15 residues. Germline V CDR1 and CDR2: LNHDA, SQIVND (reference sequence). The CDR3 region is CASSQDRVSHNEQFF. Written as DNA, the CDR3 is TGTGCCAGTAGTCAGGACAGAGTCTCCCACAATGAGCAGTTCTTC.

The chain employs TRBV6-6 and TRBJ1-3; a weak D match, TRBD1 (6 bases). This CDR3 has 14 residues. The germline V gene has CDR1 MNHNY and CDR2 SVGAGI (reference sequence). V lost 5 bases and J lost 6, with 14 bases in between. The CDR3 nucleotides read TGTGCCAGCAGTCAGGACAGACTGAAAAACACCATATATTTT. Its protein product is CASSQDRLKNTIYF.

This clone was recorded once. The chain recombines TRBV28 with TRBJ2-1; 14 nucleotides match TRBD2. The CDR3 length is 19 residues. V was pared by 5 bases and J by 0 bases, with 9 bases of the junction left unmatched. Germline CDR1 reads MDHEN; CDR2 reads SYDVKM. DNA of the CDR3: TGTGCCAGCAGTGAACGTCTAGGGACTAGCGGGAGCTCCTACAATGAGCAGTTCTTC. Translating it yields CASSERLGTSGSSYNEQFF. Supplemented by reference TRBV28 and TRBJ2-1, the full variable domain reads DVKVTQSSRYLVKRTGEKVFLECVQDMDHENMFWYRQDPGLGLRLIYFSYDVKMKEKGDIPEGYSVSREKKERFSLILESASTNQTSMYLCASSERLGTSGSSYNEQFFGPGTRLTVL.

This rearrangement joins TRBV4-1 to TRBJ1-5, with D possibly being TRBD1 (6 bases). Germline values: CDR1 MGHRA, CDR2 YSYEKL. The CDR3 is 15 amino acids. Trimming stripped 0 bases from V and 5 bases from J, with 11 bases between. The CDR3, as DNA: TGCGCCAGCAGCCAAGATCTGTCAGGGGATCAGCCCCAGCATTTT. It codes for CASSQDLSGDQPQHF.

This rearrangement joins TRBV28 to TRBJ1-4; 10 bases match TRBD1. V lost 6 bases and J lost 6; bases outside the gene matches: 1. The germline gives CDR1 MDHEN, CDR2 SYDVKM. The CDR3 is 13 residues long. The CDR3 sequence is CASRGTGDEKLFF. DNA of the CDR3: TGTGCCAGCAGGGGGACAGGGGATGAAAAACTGTTTTTT.

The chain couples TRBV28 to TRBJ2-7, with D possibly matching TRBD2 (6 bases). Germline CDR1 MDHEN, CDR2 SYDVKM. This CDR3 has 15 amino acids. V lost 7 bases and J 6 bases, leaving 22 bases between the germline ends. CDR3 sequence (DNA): TGTGCCAGCACCATTAGTCTATCGGGACTGAGCGAGCAGTACTTC. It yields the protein CASTISLSGLSEQYF.

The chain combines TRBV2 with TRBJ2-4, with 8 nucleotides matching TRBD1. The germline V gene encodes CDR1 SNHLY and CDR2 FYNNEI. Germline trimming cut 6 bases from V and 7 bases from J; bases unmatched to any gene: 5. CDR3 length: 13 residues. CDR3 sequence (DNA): TGTGCCAGCAGAAAGGACAGGGAGAACATTCAGTACTTC. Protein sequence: CASRKDRENIQYF.

This CDR3 reads CASSVGQGVGSPLHF. The DNA of the CDR3 is TGCGCCAGCAGCGTAGGACAGGGAGTAGGTTCACCCCTCCACTTT. V and J are TRBV5-1 and TRBJ1-6; TRBD1 matches at 8 bases. V gave up 4 bases and J gave up 9 bases; unmatched junction bases: 9. CDR3 length equals 15 residues. From germline, CDR1 is SGHRS and CDR2 YFSETQ.

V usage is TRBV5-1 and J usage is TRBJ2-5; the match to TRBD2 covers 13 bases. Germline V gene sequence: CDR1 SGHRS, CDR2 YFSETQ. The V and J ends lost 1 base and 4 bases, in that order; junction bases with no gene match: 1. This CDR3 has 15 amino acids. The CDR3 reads CASSLTSGGGETQYF. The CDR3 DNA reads TGCGCCAGCAGCTTGACTAGCGGGGGGGGAGAGACCCAGTACTTC.

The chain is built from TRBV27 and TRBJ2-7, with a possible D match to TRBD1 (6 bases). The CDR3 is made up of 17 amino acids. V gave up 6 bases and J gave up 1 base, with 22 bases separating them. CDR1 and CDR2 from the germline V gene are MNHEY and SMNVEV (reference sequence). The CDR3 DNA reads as TGTGCCAGCAGGCTAGGGGCGGAAACAGGGAGTTCCTACGAGCAGTACTTC. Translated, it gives CASRLGAETGSSYEQYF.

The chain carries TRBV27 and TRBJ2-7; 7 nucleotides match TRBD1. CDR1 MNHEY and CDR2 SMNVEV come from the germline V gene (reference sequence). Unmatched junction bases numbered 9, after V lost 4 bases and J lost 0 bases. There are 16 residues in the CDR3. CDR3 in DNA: TGTGCCAGCAGTTCAAAAACAGGGGTTAGCTCCTACGAGCAGTACTTC. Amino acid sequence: CASSSKTGVSSYEQYF.

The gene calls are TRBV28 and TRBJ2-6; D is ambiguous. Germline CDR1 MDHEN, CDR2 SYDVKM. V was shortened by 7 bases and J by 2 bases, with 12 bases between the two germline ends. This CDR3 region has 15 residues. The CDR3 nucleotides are TGTGCCAGCACCCGGCCGGGTACTGGGGCCAACGTCCTGACTTTC. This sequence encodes CASTRPGTGANVLTF. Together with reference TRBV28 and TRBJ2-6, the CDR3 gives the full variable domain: DVKVTQSSRYLVKRTGEKVFLECVQDMDHENMFWYRQDPGLGLRLIYFSYDVKMKEKGDIPEGYSVSREKKERFSLILESASTNQTSMYLCASTRPGTGANVLTFGAGSRLTVL.

The CDR3 nucleotides read TGTGCCAGCAGCTCAGGGTCCCTCACTGAAGCTTTCTTT. Its protein product is CASSSGSLTEAFF. The rearrangement links TRBV28 to TRBJ1-1; D is perhaps TRBD1 (5 bases). Germline V gene data show CDR1 as MDHEN and CDR2 as SYDVKM. With 6 bases removed from V and 4 bases from J, the gap between germline ends came to 12 bases. CDR3 size: 13 residues.

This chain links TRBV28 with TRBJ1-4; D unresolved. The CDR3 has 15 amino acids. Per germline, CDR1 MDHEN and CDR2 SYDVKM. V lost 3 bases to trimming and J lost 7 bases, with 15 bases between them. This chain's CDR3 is CASSFLGERREKLFF. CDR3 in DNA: TGTGCCAGCAGTTTTTTAGGAGAACGTCGTGAAAAACTGTTTTTT.

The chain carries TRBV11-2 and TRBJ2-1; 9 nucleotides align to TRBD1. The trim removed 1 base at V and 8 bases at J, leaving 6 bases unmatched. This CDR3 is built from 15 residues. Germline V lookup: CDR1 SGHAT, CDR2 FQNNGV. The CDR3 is CASSLAQGARDEQFF. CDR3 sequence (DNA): TGTGCCAGCAGCTTAGCACAGGGGGCCCGGGATGAGCAGTTCTTC.

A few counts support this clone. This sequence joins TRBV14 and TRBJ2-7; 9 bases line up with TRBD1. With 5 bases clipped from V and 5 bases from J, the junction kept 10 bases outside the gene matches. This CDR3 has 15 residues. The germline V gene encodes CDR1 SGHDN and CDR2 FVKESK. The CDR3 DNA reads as TGTGCCAGCAGCGTTCGGCGGACAGGGGCCCACGAGCAGTACTTC. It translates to CASSVRRTGAHEQYF.

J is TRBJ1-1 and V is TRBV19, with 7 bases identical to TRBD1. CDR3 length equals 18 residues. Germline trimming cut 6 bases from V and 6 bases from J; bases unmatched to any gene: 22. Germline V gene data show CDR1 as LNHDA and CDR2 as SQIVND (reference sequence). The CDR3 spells CASSPGYRGPMGNAEAFF. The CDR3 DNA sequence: TGTGCCAGTAGCCCGGGGTACAGGGGCCCAATGGGCAACGCTGAAGCTTTCTTT.

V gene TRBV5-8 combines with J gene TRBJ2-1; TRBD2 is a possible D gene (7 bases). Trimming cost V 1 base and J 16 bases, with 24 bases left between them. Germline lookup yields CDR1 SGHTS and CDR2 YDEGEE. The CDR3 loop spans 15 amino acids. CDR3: CASSLWPEWGGQFFF. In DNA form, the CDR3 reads TGTGCCAGCAGCTTGTGGCCGGAGTGGGGGGGGCAGTTTTTCTTC.

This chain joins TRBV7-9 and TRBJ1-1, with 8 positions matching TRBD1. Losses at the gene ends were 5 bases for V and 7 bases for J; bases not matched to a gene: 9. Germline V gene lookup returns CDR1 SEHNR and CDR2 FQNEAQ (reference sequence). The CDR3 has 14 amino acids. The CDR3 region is CASSPQIGQGEAFF. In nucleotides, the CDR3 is TGTGCCAGCAGCCCCCAGATTGGACAGGGTGAAGCTTTCTTT.

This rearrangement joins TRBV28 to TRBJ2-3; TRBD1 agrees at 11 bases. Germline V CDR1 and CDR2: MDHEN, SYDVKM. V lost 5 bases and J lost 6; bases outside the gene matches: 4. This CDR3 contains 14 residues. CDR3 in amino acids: CASSRDRGSDTQYF. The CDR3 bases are TGTGCCAGCAGTCGGGACAGGGGGTCGGATACGCAGTATTTT. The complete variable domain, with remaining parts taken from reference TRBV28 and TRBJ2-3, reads DVKVTQSSRYLVKRTGEKVFLECVQDMDHENMFWYRQDPGLGLRLIYFSYDVKMKEKGDIPEGYSVSREKKERFSLILESASTNQTSMYLCASSRDRGSDTQYFGPGTRLTVL.

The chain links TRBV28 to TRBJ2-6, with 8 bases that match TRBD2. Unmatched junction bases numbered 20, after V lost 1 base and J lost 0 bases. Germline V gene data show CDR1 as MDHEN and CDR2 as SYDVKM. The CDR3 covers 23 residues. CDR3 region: CASSLFSGRESVRPYSGANVLTF. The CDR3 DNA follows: TGTGCCAGCAGTTTATTCTCCGGGAGGGAAAGCGTGAGACCCTACTCTGGGGCCAACGTCCTGACTTTC.

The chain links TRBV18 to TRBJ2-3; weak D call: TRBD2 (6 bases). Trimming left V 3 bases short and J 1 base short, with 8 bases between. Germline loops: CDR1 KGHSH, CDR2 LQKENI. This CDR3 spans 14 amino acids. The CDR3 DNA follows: TGTGCCAGCTCACCGGCTAGCGGCACAGATACGCAGTATTTT. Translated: CASSPASGTDTQYF.

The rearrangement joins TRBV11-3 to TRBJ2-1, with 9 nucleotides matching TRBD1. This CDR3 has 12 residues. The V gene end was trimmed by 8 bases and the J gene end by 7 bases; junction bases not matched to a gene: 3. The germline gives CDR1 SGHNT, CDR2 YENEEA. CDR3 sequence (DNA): TGTGCCAGCGCGACAGGGGGGAATGAGCAGTTCTTC. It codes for CASATGGNEQFF.